This TCR beta chain is from a study of blood T cell dynamics during melanoma immunotherapy. The time point was: week 3, after first cycle of checkpoint inhibitor. Samples come from before therapy and from week 3 after the first blockade cycle. Apart from two fast progressors, RECIST 1.1 response was judged 12 weeks post-infusion. Method: immunoSEQ multiplex PCR; TCRdb's copy keeps in-frame clones and lacks some. The sample carries 10,000 to 13,000 clones, approximately 84% recorded once. In germline, CDR1 is SGHRS, CDR2 YFSETQ. This CDR3 comprises 15 residues. V shed 0 bases and J shed 4 bases, with 14 bases lying between them.

The chain carries TRBV5-1 and TRBJ2-7, with D perhaps matching TRBD1 or TRBD2 (7 bases each). This sequence originates from a human donor with melanoma. This specimen consisted of blood, obtained from a patient treated with checkpoint blockade. Here the CDR3 DNA reads TGCGCCAGCAGCTTGGAACCAGGGGGACTATACGAGCAGTACTTC. It specifies CASSLEPGGLYEQYF.